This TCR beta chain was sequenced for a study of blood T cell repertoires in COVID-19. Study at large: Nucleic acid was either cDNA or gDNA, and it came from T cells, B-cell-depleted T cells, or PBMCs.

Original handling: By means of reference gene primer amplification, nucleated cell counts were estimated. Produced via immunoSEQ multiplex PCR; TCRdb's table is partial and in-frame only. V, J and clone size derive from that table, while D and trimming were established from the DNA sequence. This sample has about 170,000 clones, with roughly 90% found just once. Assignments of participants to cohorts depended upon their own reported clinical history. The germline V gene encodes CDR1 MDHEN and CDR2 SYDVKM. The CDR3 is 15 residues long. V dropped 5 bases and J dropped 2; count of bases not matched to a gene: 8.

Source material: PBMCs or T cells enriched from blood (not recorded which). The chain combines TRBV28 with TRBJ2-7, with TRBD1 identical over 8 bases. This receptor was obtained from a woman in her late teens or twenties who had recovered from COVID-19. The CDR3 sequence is CASSPTQTGAYEQYF. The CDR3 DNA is TGTGCCAGCAGTCCGACCCAGACAGGGGCCTACGAGCAGTACTTC.